The 22 T cell receptor beta chains below all came from one sample that was sequenced in a study of cytomegalovirus exposure and HLA in healthy donors. 60 Vbeta and 13 Jbeta primers were used in PCR. TCRdb's copy holds only in-frame clones and misses some; the assay was immunoSEQ multiplex PCR. The sample consists of some 28,000 clones, approximately 62% of them appearing once. Material for sequencing was PBMCs. All receptors come from a male donor in good health and CMV-seropositive.

This chain uses TRBV18 with TRBJ2-2; possibly TRBD2 for D (6 bases). Germline lookup yields CDR1 KGHSH and CDR2 LQKENI. The CDR3 is made up of 15 amino acids. Trimming removed 5 bases at V and 3 bases at J, with 13 bases between. The chain's CDR3 is CASSDSKRDTGELFF. In DNA, the CDR3 is TGTGCCAGCTCAGATTCTAAGCGGGACACCGGGGAGCTGTTTTTT.

The V gene is TRBV6-5, the J gene TRBJ2-7; D is perhaps TRBD2 (7 bases). The ends were cut back, 5 bases at V and 6 bases at J, with 17 bases in the middle. The CDR3 spans 14 residues. CDR1 MNHEY and CDR2 SVGAGI come from the germline V gene. This CDR3 is CASSEGGGGFEQYF. In DNA form, the CDR3 reads TGTGCCAGCAGTGAAGGGGGAGGGGGTTTCGAGCAGTACTTC.

The V and J genes are TRBV7-3 and TRBJ1-6; D gene ambiguous. Germline loops: CDR1 SGHTA, CDR2 FQGTGA. Trimming cost V 1 base and J 7 bases, with 11 bases left between them. This CDR3 region has 15 residues. This CDR3 reads CASSLMAGDNSPLHF. In nucleotides, the CDR3 is TGTGCCAGCAGCTTAATGGCAGGTGACAATTCACCCCTCCACTTT.

This clone came up once. This chain's CDR3 is CASSRAGGGYNEQFF. As DNA, the CDR3 is TGTGCCAGCAGCCGCGCGGGCGGGGGTTACAATGAGCAGTTCTTC. The V gene is TRBV2, the J gene TRBJ2-1, with 7 bases that match TRBD2. After removal of 6 bases from V and 4 bases from J, the junction contained 9 bases not matched to a gene. CDR3 length: 15 amino acids. Germline loops: CDR1 SNHLY, CDR2 FYNNEI.

This clone was counted a single time. The chain combines TRBV6-4 with TRBJ2-1, with TRBD1 identical over 8 bases. Trimming removed 5 bases from V and 5 bases from J; junction bases left unmatched: 14. CDR3 length: 17 amino acids. In germline, CDR1 is MRHNA, CDR2 SNTAGT. The CDR3 DNA is TGTGCCAGCAGTCCCTTCCCAGCCGGACAGGGAGACAATGAGCAGTTCTTC. Translated: CASSPFPAGQGDNEQFF.

The V call is TRBV7-9, the J call TRBJ2-2; 8 bases agree with TRBD1. The trim removed 10 bases at V and 3 bases at J, leaving 16 bases unmatched. The V gene's germline CDR1 is SEHNR and CDR2 FQNEAQ (reference sequence). This CDR3 region has 17 residues. This CDR3 reads CATKGTGGRWDTGELFF. The CDR3 nucleotides read TGTGCCACCAAAGGGACAGGTGGAAGATGGGACACCGGGGAGCTGTTTTTT.

The J gene is TRBJ2-1, the V gene TRBV28; D unclear. The V end was cut by 5 bases, the J end by 6 bases, with 17 bases between. CDR3 length equals 15 residues. Germline V gene lookup returns CDR1 MDHEN and CDR2 SYDVKM. Here the CDR3 DNA reads TGTGCCAGCAGTCCCCTGGCCCTGCCCCCCAATGAGCAGTTCTTC. This codes for CASSPLALPPNEQFF.

The genes are TRBV30 and TRBJ2-1; no clear D. This CDR3 region has 12 residues. V lost 5 bases to trimming and J lost 6 bases, with 11 bases between them. Per the germline V gene, CDR1 is GTSNPN and CDR2 is SVGIG (reference sequence). In nucleotides, the CDR3 is TGTGCCTGGGGGCCGTTTCCCAATGAGCAGTTCTTC. This gives the protein CAWGPFPNEQFF.

The rearrangement joins TRBV30 to TRBJ2-3; 7 bases line up with TRBD2. V dropped 3 bases and J dropped 4; count of bases not matched to a gene: 10. This CDR3 has 15 residues. CDR1 and CDR2 from the germline V gene are GTSNPN and SVGIG (reference sequence). The CDR3 DNA follows: TGTGCCTGGAGGAAGGTAGCGGGCAGGGCAGATACGCAGTATTTT. Its protein product is CAWRKVAGRADTQYF. The full variable domain, in which reference TRBV30 and TRBJ2-3 provide the parts outside the CDR3, is SQTIHQWPATLVQPVGSPLSLECTVEGTSNPNLYWYRQAAGRGLQLLFYSVGIGQISSEVPQNLSASRPQDRQFILSSKKLLLSDSGFYLCAWRKVAGRADTQYFGPGTRLTVL.

The chain links TRBV11-2 to TRBJ2-7; weak D call: TRBD2 (6 bases). The V end was cut by 5 bases, the J end by 2 bases, with 16 bases between. This CDR3 region has 15 residues. Germline CDR1 is SGHAT and CDR2 is FQNNGV. The CDR3 region is CASSPRVRRAYEQYF. CDR3 sequence (DNA): TGTGCCAGCAGCCCCAGGGTTAGGAGGGCCTACGAGCAGTACTTC.

The genes are TRBV14 and TRBJ2-1, with 7 bases that match TRBD1. The CDR3 extends over 17 amino acids. V gave up 0 bases and J gave up 1 base; unmatched junction bases: 6. The germline V gene encodes CDR1 SGHDN and CDR2 FVKESK. The CDR3 loop reads CASSQDYDRASYNEQFF. The DNA for the CDR3 is TGTGCCAGCAGCCAAGATTACGACAGGGCATCCTACAATGAGCAGTTCTTC. Combining the CDR3 with reference TRBV14 and TRBJ2-1 gives the whole variable domain EAGVTQFPSHSVIEKGQTVTLRCDPISGHDNLYWYRRVMGKEIKFLLHFVKESKQDESGMPNNRFLAERTGGTYSTLKVQPAELEDSGVYFCASSQDYDRASYNEQFFGPGTRLTVL.

This clone turned up a few times. This chain uses TRBV27 with TRBJ2-6, with 7 bases that match TRBD1. This CDR3 is built from 19 residues. From germline, CDR1 is MNHEY and CDR2 SMNVEV (reference sequence). The ends lost 5 bases at V and 0 bases at J; junction bases unmatched: 13. The CDR3 region is CASSRSGTAVYSGANVLTF. In DNA, the CDR3 is TGTGCCAGCAGTCGCTCAGGGACAGCTGTATACTCTGGGGCCAACGTCCTGACTTTC.

V and J are TRBV7-3 and TRBJ1-4; D remains unclear. Trimming took 2 bases from V and 8 from J, leaving 15 bases between them. This CDR3 spans 15 amino acids. CDR1 SGHTA and CDR2 FQGTGA come from the germline V gene. In DNA, the CDR3 is TGTGCCAGCAGCTTAGTGACCGGAGGTAACGAAAAACTGTTTTTT. Its translation is CASSLVTGGNEKLFF. Full variable domain (remainder filled in from reference TRBV7-3 and TRBJ1-4): GAGVSQTPSNKVTEKGKYVELRCDPISGHTALYWYRQSLGQGPEFLIYFQGTGAADDSGLPNDRFFAVRPEGSVSTLKIQRTERGDSAVYLCASSLVTGGNEKLFFGSGTQLSVL.

The chain couples TRBV6-4 to TRBJ1-2; 8 bases are shared with TRBD1. Trimming removed 6 bases from V and 2 bases from J; junction bases left unmatched: 8. The CDR3 is made up of 15 amino acids. From germline, CDR1 is MRHNA and CDR2 SNTAGT. DNA of the CDR3: TGTGCCAGCAGCGTAACAGGGGGATCCAACTATGGCTACACCTTC. It encodes CASSVTGGSNYGYTF.

The chain uses TRBV6-1 and TRBJ1-4; perhaps TRBD1 as D (5 bases). CDR3 size: 15 residues. Germline V gives CDR1 MNHNS, CDR2 SASEGT. Trimming removed 6 bases from V and 7 bases from J, with 18 bases in between. CDR3 residues: CASSLNRLGGEKLFF. The CDR3 nucleotides are TGTGCCAGCAGCCTTAATCGTCTGGGGGGTGAAAAACTGTTTTTT.

The chain uses TRBV27 and TRBJ2-1, with 10 bases that match TRBD1. With V trimmed by 6 bases and J by 5 bases, 13 bases remained unmatched. This CDR3 contains 17 residues. Germline V gene lookup returns CDR1 MNHEY and CDR2 SMNVEV (reference sequence). In DNA form, the CDR3 reads TGTGCCAGCAGCCCCACAGGGGACAGGGGATCTCACAATGAGCAGTTCTTC. It translates to CASSPTGDRGSHNEQFF.

This clone has more than one count but fewer than ten. This rearrangement joins TRBV30 to TRBJ2-7; D is ambiguous. CDR3 length equals 15 residues. Germline V CDR1 and CDR2: GTSNPN, SVGIG (reference sequence). V was trimmed by 4 bases and J by 4 bases, leaving 20 bases between them. This chain's CDR3 is CAWKTLRAPRYEQYF. Written as DNA, the CDR3 is TGTGCCTGGAAGACGTTAAGAGCGCCCAGATACGAGCAGTACTTC.

The J gene is TRBJ2-3, the V gene TRBV5-6; D is perhaps TRBD1 (5 bases). The CDR3 is 15 residues long. Trimming removed 5 bases at V and 3 bases at J, with 16 bases between. Per the germline V gene, CDR1 is SGHDT and CDR2 is YYEEEE. CDR3 sequence reads: CASRARGQGTDTQYF. CDR3 DNA: TGTGCCAGCAGGGCTAGGGGCCAGGGTACAGATACGCAGTATTTT.

The chain links TRBV5-1 to TRBJ2-2; D gene uncertain. This CDR3 is built from 14 residues. V lost 0 bases, J lost 4 bases, and 7 bases lay in between. Per the germline V gene, CDR1 is SGHRS and CDR2 is YFSETQ. The CDR3 nucleotides read TGCGCCAGCAGCTTGGACAGACCCACCGGGGAGCTGTTTTTT. Amino acids: CASSLDRPTGELFF.

The genes are TRBV2 and TRBJ1-1; D call uncertain. V was pared by 4 bases and J by 2 bases, with 11 bases between. Germline-derived CDR1 and CDR2 are SNHLY and FYNNEI. The CDR3 sequence is 14 residues long. CDR3 residues: CASSAWEGNTEAFF. The DNA of the CDR3 is TGTGCCAGCAGTGCTTGGGAGGGAAACACTGAAGCTTTCTTT.

The chain employs TRBV5-1 and TRBJ2-6, with D possibly being TRBD1 (6 bases). V lost 4 bases and J lost 1, with 12 bases in between. This CDR3 is built from 16 residues. Germline V CDR1 and CDR2: SGHRS, YFSETQ. CDR3 sequence reads: CASSLTGTSGANVLTF. The CDR3 nucleotides are TGCGCCAGCAGCCTGACAGGTACTTCTGGGGCCAACGTCCTGACTTTC.

The chain links TRBV15 to TRBJ2-3; D may be TRBD2 (5 bases). The CDR3 contains 14 residues. Germline lookup yields CDR1 LNHNV and CDR2 YYDKDF (reference sequence). Between the trimmed V and J ends, which lost 0 bases and 3 bases, there was a span of 7 bases. CDR3: CATSRDRGTDTQYF. The CDR3 DNA reads as TGTGCCACCAGCAGAGATCGCGGGACAGATACGCAGTATTTT.